This TCR beta chain was recovered during a study of CXCR3-negative and CXCR3-positive naive CD8 T cells (dated by TCRdb to between 2018 and 2020). Turning to the overall study: In total, about 135 million TRB reads were obtained, corresponding to roughly 1.5 +/- 0.3 million reads per library. Data from roughly eleven donors, pooled across two independent experiments, went into the diversity and physicochemical repertoire analyses. For the TRBV-TRBJ cluster analysis, the naive subsets came from 5 or 6 donors, while the memory cells came from 3 donors. The investigation overall reported the following: Freshly isolated PBMCs were used for most assays because CXCR3 expression went down partially after cryopreservation. Because surface CD5, which is linked to self-reactivity in mice, was comparable between the naive subsets, TCR interaction strength was also inferred from the physicochemical properties of TRB CDR3s. TRBV-TRBJ usage was similar between naive CXCR3-negative and CXCR3-positive cells from the same donor, while memory cells showed distinct patterns. Both naive subsets had comparably high repertoire diversity, while memory CD8+ T cells had much lower repertoire diversity. Compared with CXCR3-negative naive cells, CXCR3-positive naive cells had TRB CDR3s with higher hydrophobicity (lower Kidera factor 4), lower energy, and higher strength and volume indices.

As encoded in the germline V gene, CDR1 is MDHEN while CDR2 is SYDVKM. The CDR3 sequence holds 20 residues, the cysteine and phenylalanine included. No DNA is recorded. For this clonotype: The target of this receptor is not known.

The sequencer was a NextSeq 550. The Human TCR Profiling Kit (MiLaboratory) was used to make UMI-labeled 5' RACE TRB cDNA libraries. cDNA synthesis used the entire amount of extracted RNA, and PCR amplification then used the entire amount of cDNA produced. The libraries were made side by side, with each library going through the same number of PCR cycles. Per the original workflow: About 53,000 +/- 9,400 unique UMI-labeled TRB cDNA molecules per library were extracted with MIGEC and MiXCR, with at least two reads per UMI required. Each library averaged roughly 36,000 +/- 9,600 functional in-frame TRB CDR3 nucleotide clonotypes without stop codons. After downsampling to 5000 UMI-labeled TRB molecules per sample, diversity metrics such as normalized Shannon-Wiener and Chao1 were calculated in VDJtools. Clonotype-size-weighted physicochemical properties of the central five CDR3 residues (interaction energy, strength, volume and Kidera factor 4) were computed in VDJtools. After the reads were reprocessed by TCRdb, one entry was made per CDR3 protein sequence, with no DNA. For this entry, the V and J calls and clone size follow TCRdb and not the study's own pipeline. The sample table on file contains roughly 65,000 distinct CDR3 sequences. The leading ten clones occupy approximately 0.72% of the sample.

Each CD8+ T cell subset was flow-sorted in triplicate, and 300,000 or so cells per subset were placed directly into RLT lysis buffer. Naive CD8+ T cells were defined stringently as CD45RO-CCR7+CD27+CD95- to exclude memory contaminants. Peripheral blood mononuclear cells were isolated from buffy coats by standard density gradient centrifugation. Naive CXCR3-negative and CXCR3-positive CD8+ T cells were flow-sorted on a FACSAria III. An RNeasy Mini Kit was used to extract total RNA from the sorted cells. The receptor comes from a human donor in good health. Some clones in this sample may be carry-over from other donors' samples. The sample comprised naive CXCR3+ CD8+ T cells from blood. In the paper's terms, the cell subset or site label means: CD45RO-CCR7+CD27+CD95- naive CD8+ T cells expressing CXCR3 (TNR3+). This sequence uses TRBV28 and TRBJ2-3; the D gene TCRdb calls, TRBD1, cannot be checked with no DNA. For the CDR3, the sequence is CASSTPWTVEVGQPTDTQYF.